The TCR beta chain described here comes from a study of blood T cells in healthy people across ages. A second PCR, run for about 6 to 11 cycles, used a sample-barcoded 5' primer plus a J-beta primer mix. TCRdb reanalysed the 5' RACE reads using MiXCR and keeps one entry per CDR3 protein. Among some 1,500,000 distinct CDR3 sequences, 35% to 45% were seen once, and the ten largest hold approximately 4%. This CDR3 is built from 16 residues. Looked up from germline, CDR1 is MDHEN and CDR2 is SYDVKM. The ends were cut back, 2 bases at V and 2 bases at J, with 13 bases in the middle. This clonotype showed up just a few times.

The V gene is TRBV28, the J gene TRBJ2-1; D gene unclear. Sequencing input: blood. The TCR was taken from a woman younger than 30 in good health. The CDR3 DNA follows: TGTGCCAGCAGTTTAGTCCTGGTCAGTACCTACAATGAGCAGTTCTTC. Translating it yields CASSLVLVSTYNEQFF.